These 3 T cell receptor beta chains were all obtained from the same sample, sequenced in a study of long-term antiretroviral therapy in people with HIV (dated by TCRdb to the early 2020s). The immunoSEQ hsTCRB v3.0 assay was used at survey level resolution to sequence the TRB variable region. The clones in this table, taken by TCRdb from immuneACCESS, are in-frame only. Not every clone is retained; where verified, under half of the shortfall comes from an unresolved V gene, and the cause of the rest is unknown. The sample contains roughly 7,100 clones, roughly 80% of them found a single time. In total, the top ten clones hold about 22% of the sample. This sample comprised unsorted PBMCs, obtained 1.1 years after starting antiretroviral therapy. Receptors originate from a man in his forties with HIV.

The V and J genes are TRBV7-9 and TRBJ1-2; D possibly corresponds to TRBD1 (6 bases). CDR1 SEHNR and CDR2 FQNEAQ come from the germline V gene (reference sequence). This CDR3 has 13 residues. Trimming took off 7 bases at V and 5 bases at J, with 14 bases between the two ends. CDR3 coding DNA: TGTGCCAGCAACGTAAAAGGGGGATATGGCTACACCTTC. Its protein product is CASNVKGGYGYTF.

CDR3 DNA: TGTGCCAGCAGTTACGGGGTGAATTTCTCCTACGAGCAGTACTTC. It encodes CASSYGVNFSYEQYF. The chain recombines TRBV6-6 with TRBJ2-7; no reliable D call. Germline CDR1 and CDR2: MNHNY and SVGAGI (reference sequence). The V end lost 2 bases, the J end lost 0 bases, and 11 bases lay between the germline ends. The CDR3 contains 15 residues.

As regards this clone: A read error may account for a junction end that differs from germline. The CDR3 DNA follows: TGTGCCAGTAGGATAGGGGAAGGGTATAATTCACCCCTCCACTTT. Translating gives CASRIGEGYNSPLHF. The chain joins TRBV19 to TRBJ1-6; D is perhaps TRBD1 (5 bases). Looked up from germline, CDR1 is LNHDA and CDR2 is SQIVND (reference sequence). This CDR3 has 15 residues.